The source of this T cell receptor beta chain is a study of radiotherapy plus CTLA-4 blockade in lung cancer. Study-level information: Among enrolled patients, over 15% responded and around 30% achieved disease control. Study-wide results and caveats: Reports state that early shifts in blood T cell clones, with interferon-beta, best predicted response. Researchers report tumor-derived TCR clones expanding in blood after radiotherapy plus ipilimumab.

Assay: immunoSEQ multiplex PCR; the TCRdb copy retains only in-frame clones and omits some. This table holds 85,000 to 90,000 clones, 60% to 80% found once. The length of the CDR3 is 14 residues. V was shortened by 0 bases and J by 5 bases, with 9 bases between the two germline ends. CDR1 is SGHRS, CDR2 YFSETQ, per germline. A few counts support this clone. The antigen remains unidentified. The sequence came from a human donor with non-small cell lung cancer that progressed on radiotherapy plus ipilimumab. The chain couples TRBV5-1 to TRBJ2-1, with D hard to call. Source: peripheral blood, taken from a patient treated with radiotherapy plus ipilimumab. The CDR3 reads CASSLGQSNNEQFF. The CDR3, as DNA: TGCGCCAGCAGCTTGGGACAATCTAACAATGAGCAGTTCTTC.